These 25 T cell receptor beta chains share one sample of origin, sequenced in a study of cytomegalovirus exposure and HLA in healthy donors. Primers: 60 Vbeta forward and 13 Jbeta reverse. Generated by immunoSEQ multiplex PCR, the TCRdb table keeps only in-frame clones and is missing some. The sample comprises around 130,000 clones, 75% to 90% of which are singletons, and under 6% rests with the top ten. Sequenced sample: PBMCs. The receptors were gathered from a woman aged 40 to 50 in good health and CMV-seropositive.

The chain has TRBV14 and TRBJ2-3; perhaps TRBD2 as D (6 bases). Germline CDR1 SGHDN, CDR2 FVKESK. This CDR3 has 14 residues. The ends were cut back, 4 bases at V and 9 bases at J, with 17 bases in the middle. The CDR3 DNA sequence: TGTGCCAGCAGCCCTAATTCAGGCGGGAACACGCAGTATTTT. As protein: CASSPNSGGNTQYF.

The rearrangement joins TRBV9 to TRBJ2-5, with D perhaps TRBD1 (6 bases). This CDR3 comprises 15 residues. CDR1 SGDLS and CDR2 YYNGEE come from the germline V gene. V shed 3 bases and J shed 5 bases, with 17 bases lying between them. In nucleotides, the CDR3 is TGTGCCAGCAGCGAATTTCCGGGACATGTGGAGACCCAGTACTTC. It yields the protein CASSEFPGHVETQYF.

V is TRBV6-1 and J is TRBJ2-1, with D possibly being TRBD2 (5 bases). Deletions cut 2 bases from V and 4 bases from J, with 24 bases between. There are 19 residues in the CDR3. Germline CDR1 MNHNS, CDR2 SASEGT. CDR3 nucleotide sequence: TGTGCCAGCAGTGAATTCGACTCGCGGGCTTCCTTTATTTACAATGAGCAGTTCTTC. This codes for CASSEFDSRASFIYNEQFF.

The gene calls are TRBV2 and TRBJ2-1; 14 positions agree with TRBD2. Germline trimming cut 11 bases from V and 6 bases from J; bases unmatched to any gene: 9. Germline CDR1 SNHLY, CDR2 FYNNEI. The CDR3 contains 15 residues. In nucleotides, the CDR3 is TGTGCCGCCACACCCGGGACTAGCGGGGGCAATGAGCAGTTCTTC. Translating it yields CAATPGTSGGNEQFF.

The chain employs TRBV9 and TRBJ1-3; 8 nucleotides align to TRBD1. The V and J ends lost 4 bases and 4 bases, in that order; junction bases with no gene match: 4. This CDR3 has 14 amino acids. In germline, CDR1 is SGDLS, CDR2 YYNGEE. The CDR3 loop is CASSPRTGGNTIYF. The CDR3 coding sequence is TGTGCCAGCAGCCCTCGGACAGGGGGAAACACCATATATTTT.

This chain joins TRBV28 and TRBJ2-1; 9 nucleotides agree with TRBD1. The CDR3 sequence is 15 residues long. From germline, CDR1 is MDHEN and CDR2 SYDVKM. With V trimmed by 5 bases and J by 4 bases, 6 bases remained unmatched. CDR3 nucleotide sequence: TGTGCCAGCAGTCTGATTGGGACAGGGTACAATGAGCAGTTCTTC. Residues: CASSLIGTGYNEQFF.

The gene calls are TRBV18 and TRBJ2-3, with 8 bases identical to TRBD1. This CDR3 has 15 residues. With 3 bases clipped from V and 3 bases from J, the junction kept 5 bases outside the gene matches. Germline V gives CDR1 KGHSH, CDR2 LQKENI. The CDR3, as DNA: TGTGCCAGCTCACCGGGACAGGTAGCGACAGATACGCAGTATTTT. Translation gives CASSPGQVATDTQYF.

The V gene is TRBV27, the J gene TRBJ2-2, with D tentatively TRBD1 (6 bases). Germline V gene lookup returns CDR1 MNHEY and CDR2 SMNVEV (reference sequence). The CDR3 contains 15 residues. V was clipped by 6 bases and J by 0 bases, with 11 bases between them. CDR3 sequence: CASRRTGPNTGELFF. The CDR3 bases are TGTGCCAGCAGAAGAACAGGGCCGAACACCGGGGAGCTGTTTTTT.

This chain uses TRBV30 with TRBJ2-3; a weak D match, TRBD1 (6 bases). The CDR3 loop spans 17 amino acids. The V and J ends lost 2 bases and 0 bases respectively, with 18 bases between them. From germline, CDR1 is GTSNPN and CDR2 SVGIG (reference sequence). For the CDR3, the DNA is TGTGCCTGGAGTAAGGGGGAACCTCTTCTTAGCACAGATACGCAGTATTTT. Amino acid sequence: CAWSKGEPLLSTDTQYF.

CDR3 protein: CASSEWSGSNYEQYF. Here the CDR3 DNA reads TGTGCCAGCAGTGAATGGAGCGGGAGTAACTACGAGCAGTACTTC. The rearrangement joins TRBV25-1 to TRBJ2-7, with TRBD2 matching 8 bases. CDR1 is MGHDK and CDR2 is SYGVNS in the germline V gene. Unmatched junction bases numbered 5, after V lost 1 base and J lost 3 bases. CDR3 length equals 15 residues.

The genes are TRBV28 and TRBJ1-1, with 10 positions matching TRBD1. V was clipped by 5 bases and J by 7 bases; unmatched bases: 7. Germline assignment: CDR1 MDHEN and CDR2 SYDVKM. The length of the CDR3 is 14 residues. The CDR3 region has the DNA TGTGCCAGCAGTGAGGGACAGGGGAAGAATGAAGCTTTCTTT. Protein sequence: CASSEGQGKNEAFF.

This rearrangement joins TRBV6-1 to TRBJ2-7, with D maybe TRBD2 (6 bases). Trimming cost V 6 bases and J 0 bases, with 12 bases left between them. Germline CDR1 is MNHNS and CDR2 is SASEGT. The CDR3 loop spans 14 amino acids. For the CDR3, the DNA is TGTGCCAGCAGGGAGCGGGTGAGCTCCTACGAGCAGTACTTC. This sequence encodes CASRERVSSYEQYF.

The chain joins TRBV5-6 to TRBJ2-3; unclear D gene. From germline, CDR1 is SGHDT and CDR2 YYEEEE. Trimming shortened V by 2 bases and J by 2 bases, and 6 bases separated the two germline ends. The CDR3 is 13 amino acids. The CDR3 sequence: CASSFYTTDTQYF. In DNA form, the CDR3 reads TGTGCCAGCAGCTTTTACACCACAGATACGCAGTATTTT.

In its sample, this clone was seen a few times. CDR3 coding DNA: TGTGCCAGCAGCTTAAGCACAGGCCAAGGCTCCTACGAGCAGTACTTC. Encoded protein: CASSLSTGQGSYEQYF. The chain employs TRBV7-9 and TRBJ2-7; tentatively, D is TRBD1 (5 bases). V was trimmed by 2 bases and J by 0 bases, leaving 14 bases between them. The CDR3 runs 16 residues. Germline V gene lookup returns CDR1 SEHNR and CDR2 FQNEAQ (reference sequence).

The chain carries TRBV25-1 and TRBJ2-7; TRBD2 matches 10 bases. The germline CDR1 and CDR2 sequences are MGHDK and SYGVNS. Trimming cost V 5 bases and J 3 bases; bases outside gene matches: 1. CDR3 size: 13 residues. The CDR3 loop reads CASSLAGGYEQYF. The CDR3 DNA sequence: TGTGCCAGCAGTTTAGCGGGGGGCTACGAGCAGTACTTC.

Here the CDR3 reads CASSLVGGTGGFEQYF. The CDR3 DNA sequence: TGTGCCAGCAGCTTAGTAGGCGGGACAGGGGGTTTCGAGCAGTACTTC. The chain couples TRBV7-2 to TRBJ2-7; TRBD1 matches 11 bases. The germline CDR1 and CDR2 sequences are SGHTA and FQGNSA. The CDR3 is 16 residues long. After removal of 1 base from V and 6 bases from J, the junction contained 8 bases not matched to a gene.

CDR3 DNA sequence: TGTGCCAGCAGCGTAGAACCAGGGAAGAGCTCACCCCTCCACTTT. This translates into CASSVEPGKSSPLHF. V usage is TRBV9 and J usage is TRBJ1-6; tentatively, D is TRBD1 (5 bases). Germline CDR1 SGDLS, CDR2 YYNGEE. Trimming shortened V by 0 bases and J by 10 bases, and 14 bases separated the two germline ends. This CDR3 has 15 residues.

The table lists this clone with a count of one. The chain couples TRBV19 to TRBJ1-2; unclear D gene. Per the germline V gene, CDR1 is LNHDA and CDR2 is SQIVND (reference sequence). The CDR3 length is 13 residues. Between the trimmed V and J ends, which lost 8 bases and 7 bases, there was a span of 17 bases. CDR3 region: CASAEGGSPGYTF. The CDR3 DNA follows: TGTGCCAGTGCCGAGGGAGGGTCTCCTGGCTACACCTTC. The full variable domain, completed using reference TRBV19 and TRBJ1-2, is DGGITQSPKYLFRKEGQNVTLSCEQNLNHDAMYWYRQDPGQGLRLIYYSQIVNDFQKGDIAEGYSVSREKKESFPLTVTSAQKNPTAFYLCASAEGGSPGYTFGSGTRLTVV.

This chain uses TRBV6-6 with TRBJ1-5; no firm D call. V lost 6 bases, J lost 5 bases, and 17 bases lay in between. The CDR3 spans 15 residues. Germline CDR1 reads MNHNY; CDR2 reads SVGAGI (reference sequence). This CDR3 is CASRRGLRRDQPQHF. CDR3 in DNA: TGTGCCAGCAGAAGAGGACTGCGCAGAGATCAGCCCCAGCATTTT.

The chain carries TRBV5-1 and TRBJ2-2, with a possible D match to TRBD1 (6 bases). Per the germline V gene, CDR1 is SGHRS and CDR2 is YFSETQ. V shed 0 bases and J shed 0 bases, with 18 bases lying between them. This CDR3 comprises 19 residues. The CDR3 loop reads CASSLEMGDTGTNTGELFF. CDR3 DNA sequence: TGCGCCAGCAGCTTGGAAATGGGGGACACCGGTACGAACACCGGGGAGCTGTTTTTT.

The chain has TRBV5-1 and TRBJ2-5; 8 bases agree with TRBD1. The J call may be incorrect, as the DNA end agrees better with TRBJ2-7. The length of the CDR3 is 15 residues. Germline CDR1 reads SGHRS; CDR2 reads YFSETQ. CDR3 residues: CASSSGQDLTYEQYF. The CDR3 region has the DNA TGCGCCAGCAGCTCGGGACAGGACCTAACCTACGAGCAGTACTTC.

CDR3 amino acids: CASSGLAGVNEQFF. The CDR3 DNA sequence: TGTGCCAGCAGTGGACTAGCGGGAGTGAATGAGCAGTTCTTC. The chain links TRBV2 to TRBJ2-1, with 12 bases that match TRBD2. Germline assignment: CDR1 SNHLY and CDR2 FYNNEI. CDR3 length: 14 residues. The J segment lost 7 bases and the V segment lost 4 bases, leaving 2 bases of the junction unmatched. Looking up the rest from reference TRBV2 and TRBJ2-1 gives the full variable domain: EPEVTQTPSHQVTQMGQEVILRCVPISNHLYFYWYRQILGQKVEFLVSFYNNEISEKSEIFDDQFSVERPDGSNFTLKIRSTKLEDSAMYFCASSGLAGVNEQFFGPGTRLTVL.

The DNA for the CDR3 is TGCGCCAGCAGCTTGGGTCGGGGAAGAAACGCCTACGAGCAGTACTTC. It yields the protein CASSLGRGRNAYEQYF. The chain combines TRBV5-1 with TRBJ2-7, with a possible D match to TRBD2 (5 bases). Germline CDR1 is SGHRS and CDR2 is YFSETQ. This CDR3 region has 16 residues. V lost 0 bases, J lost 2 bases, and 15 bases lay in between.

The chain joins TRBV4-1 to TRBJ2-3; D is possibly TRBD2 (7 bases). The CDR3 length is 15 residues. V was cut by 3 bases and J by 0 bases, with 10 bases left in between. From germline, CDR1 is MGHRA and CDR2 YSYEKL. Here the CDR3 DNA reads TGCGCCAGCAGCCAGGGGGGGGCTAGCACAGATACGCAGTATTTT. Amino acid sequence: CASSQGGASTDTQYF.

The chain uses TRBV29-1 and TRBJ1-1; the D gene is possibly TRBD1 (6 bases). This CDR3 has 14 amino acids. Germline V gene sequence: CDR1 SQVTM, CDR2 ANQGSEA. Trimming cost V 5 bases and J 6 bases, with 19 bases left between them. CDR3: CSVRKQGEGSEAFF. The CDR3 DNA follows: TGCAGCGTTCGAAAACAGGGTGAGGGCTCTGAAGCTTTCTTT.